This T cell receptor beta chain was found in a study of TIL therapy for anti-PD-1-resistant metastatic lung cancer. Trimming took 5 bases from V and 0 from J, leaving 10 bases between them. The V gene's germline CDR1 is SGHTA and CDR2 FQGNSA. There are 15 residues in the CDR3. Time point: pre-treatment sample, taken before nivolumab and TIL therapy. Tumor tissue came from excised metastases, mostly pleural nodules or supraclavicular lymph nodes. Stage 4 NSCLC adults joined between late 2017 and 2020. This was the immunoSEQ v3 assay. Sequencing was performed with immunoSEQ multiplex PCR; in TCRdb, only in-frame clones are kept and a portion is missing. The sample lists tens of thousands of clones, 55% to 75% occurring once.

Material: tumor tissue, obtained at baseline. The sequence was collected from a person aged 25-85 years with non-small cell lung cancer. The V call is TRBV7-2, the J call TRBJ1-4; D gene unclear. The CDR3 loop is CASSLDTTTNEKLFF. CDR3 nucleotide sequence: TGTGCCAGCAGCCTAGACACCACAACTAATGAAAAACTGTTTTTT.